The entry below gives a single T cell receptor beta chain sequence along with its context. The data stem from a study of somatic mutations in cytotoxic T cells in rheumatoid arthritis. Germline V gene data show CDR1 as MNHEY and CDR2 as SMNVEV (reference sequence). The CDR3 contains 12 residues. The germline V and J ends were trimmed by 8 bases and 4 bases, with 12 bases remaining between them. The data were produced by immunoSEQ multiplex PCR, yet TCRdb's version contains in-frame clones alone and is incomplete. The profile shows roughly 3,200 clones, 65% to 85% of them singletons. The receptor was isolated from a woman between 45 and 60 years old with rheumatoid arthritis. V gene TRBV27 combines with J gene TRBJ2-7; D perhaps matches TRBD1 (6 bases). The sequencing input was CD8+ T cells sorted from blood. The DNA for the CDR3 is TGTGCCAGCGGCGAACAGGGTTACGAGCAGTACTTC. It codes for CASGEQGYEQYF.